This TCR beta chain was retrieved from a study of cytotoxic CD8 clonotypes in ibrutinib-treated CLL. Study information: The cohort had about a dozen relapsed/refractory and 15 treatment-naive patients, around 18 IGHV unmutated. On average, each sample had about 250,000 productive templates and approximately 85,000 productive rearrangements. Overall study findings and caveats: Increased clonality at ibrutinib response gave way to a return toward baseline at progression. Sustained-remission and progressing patients diverged in sampling times.

Clones were read by immunoSEQ multiplex PCR, and TCRdb kept only the in-frame ones, dropping some. The data contain a few hundred thousand clones, 60% to 80% of them singletons. In regard to this clone: Its antigen remains unidentified.

The CDR3 sequence is 16 residues long. Trimming at V came to 8 bases and at J to 2 bases, leaving 13 bases not matched to a gene. Germline V lookup: CDR1 MNHEY, CDR2 SMNVEV (reference sequence). The TCR sequence derives from a human donor with chronic lymphocytic leukemia. The chain couples TRBV27 to TRBJ2-7; 9 nucleotides align to TRBD2. The sequenced sample was PBMCs, obtained after 36 months of ibrutinib treatment. The CDR3 coding sequence is TGTGCCAGCGGAAAGAGACTAGCGGAGATCCCCTACGAGCAGTACTTC. As protein: CASGKRLAEIPYEQYF.